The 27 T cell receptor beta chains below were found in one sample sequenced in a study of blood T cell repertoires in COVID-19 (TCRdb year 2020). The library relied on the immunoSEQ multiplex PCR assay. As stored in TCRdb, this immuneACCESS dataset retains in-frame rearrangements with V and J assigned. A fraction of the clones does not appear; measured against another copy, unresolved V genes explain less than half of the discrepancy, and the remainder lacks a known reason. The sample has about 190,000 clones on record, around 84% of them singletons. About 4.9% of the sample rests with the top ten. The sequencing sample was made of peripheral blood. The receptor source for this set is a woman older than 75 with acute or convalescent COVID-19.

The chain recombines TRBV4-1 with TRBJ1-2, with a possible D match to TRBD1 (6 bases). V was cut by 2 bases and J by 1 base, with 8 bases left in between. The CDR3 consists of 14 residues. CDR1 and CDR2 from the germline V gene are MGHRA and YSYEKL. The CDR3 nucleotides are TGCGCCAGCAGCCAATTACAGGGTAACTATGGCTACACCTTC. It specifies CASSQLQGNYGYTF.

This chain's CDR3 is CSGTGDRGEAFF. CDR3 in DNA: TGCAGCGGGACAGGGGATAGGGGTGAAGCTTTCTTT. The rearrangement uses TRBV29-1 and TRBJ1-1, with TRBD1 matching over 9 bases. Trimming cost V 7 bases and J 7 bases; bases outside gene matches: 7. This CDR3 has 12 residues. Looked up from germline, CDR1 is SQVTM and CDR2 is ANQGSEA.

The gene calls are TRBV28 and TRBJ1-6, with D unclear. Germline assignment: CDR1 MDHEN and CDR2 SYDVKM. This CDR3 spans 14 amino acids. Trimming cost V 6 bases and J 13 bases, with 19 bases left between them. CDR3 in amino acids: CASSPLTPAIPLHF. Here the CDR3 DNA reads TGTGCCAGCAGCCCACTCACGCCCGCGATCCCCCTCCACTTT. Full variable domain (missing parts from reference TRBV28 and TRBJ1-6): DVKVTQSSRYLVKRTGEKVFLECVQDMDHENMFWYRQDPGLGLRLIYFSYDVKMKEKGDIPEGYSVSREKKERFSLILESASTNQTSMYLCASSPLTPAIPLHFGNGTRLTVT.

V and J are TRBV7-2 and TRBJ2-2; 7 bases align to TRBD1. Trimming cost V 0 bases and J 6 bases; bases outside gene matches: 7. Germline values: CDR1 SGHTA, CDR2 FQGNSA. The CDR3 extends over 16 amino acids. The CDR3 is CASSLAIDRDPGELFF. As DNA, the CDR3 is TGTGCCAGCAGCTTAGCGATCGACAGGGATCCCGGGGAGCTGTTTTTT.

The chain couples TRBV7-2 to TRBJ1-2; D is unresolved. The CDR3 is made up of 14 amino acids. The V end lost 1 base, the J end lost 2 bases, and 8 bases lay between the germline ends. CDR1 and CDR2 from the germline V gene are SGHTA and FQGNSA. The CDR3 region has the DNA TGTGCCAGCAGCTTAGTGGCAGTAAACTATGGCTACACCTTC. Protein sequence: CASSLVAVNYGYTF.

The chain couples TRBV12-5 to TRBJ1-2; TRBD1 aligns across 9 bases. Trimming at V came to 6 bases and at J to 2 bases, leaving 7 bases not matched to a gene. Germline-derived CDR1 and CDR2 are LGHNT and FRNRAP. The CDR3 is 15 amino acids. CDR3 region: CASGDSGTGNYGYTF. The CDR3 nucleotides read TGTGCTAGTGGGGATTCCGGGACAGGGAACTATGGCTACACCTTC.

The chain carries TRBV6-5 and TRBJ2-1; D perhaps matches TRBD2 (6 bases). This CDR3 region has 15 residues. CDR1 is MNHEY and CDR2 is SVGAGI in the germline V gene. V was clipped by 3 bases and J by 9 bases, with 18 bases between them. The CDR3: CASSYATRGVAEQFF. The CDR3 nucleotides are TGTGCCAGCAGTTATGCGACTAGGGGTGTGGCTGAGCAGTTCTTC.

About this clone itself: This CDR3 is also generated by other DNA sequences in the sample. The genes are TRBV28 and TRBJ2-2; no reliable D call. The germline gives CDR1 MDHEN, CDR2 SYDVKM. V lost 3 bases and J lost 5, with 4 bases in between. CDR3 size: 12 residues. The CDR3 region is CASSFSTGELFF. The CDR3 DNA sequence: TGTGCCAGCAGTTTCTCTACCGGGGAGCTGTTTTTT.

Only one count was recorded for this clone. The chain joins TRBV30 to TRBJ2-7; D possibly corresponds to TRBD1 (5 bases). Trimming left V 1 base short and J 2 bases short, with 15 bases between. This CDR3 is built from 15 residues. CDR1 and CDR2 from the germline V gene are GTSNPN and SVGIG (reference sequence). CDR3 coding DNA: TGTGCCTGGAGTGCTCCCCACGCAGGGACCTACGAGCAGTACTTC. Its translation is CAWSAPHAGTYEQYF.

CDR3 in amino acids: CASSATTQETQYF. DNA of the CDR3: TGTGCCAGCAGCGCGACTACACAAGAGACCCAGTACTTC. V and J are TRBV9 and TRBJ2-5, with D possibly TRBD2 on 5 matching bases. V was pared by 3 bases and J by 2 bases, with 8 bases between. This CDR3 has 13 amino acids. Germline CDR1 SGDLS, CDR2 YYNGEE.

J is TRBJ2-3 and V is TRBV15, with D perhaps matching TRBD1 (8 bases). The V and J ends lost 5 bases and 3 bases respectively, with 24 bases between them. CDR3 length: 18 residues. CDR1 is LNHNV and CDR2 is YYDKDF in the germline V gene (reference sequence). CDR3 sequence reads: CATSFPLRQGRGTDTQYF. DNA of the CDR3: TGTGCCACCAGCTTCCCCCTTCGACAGGGGAGGGGAACAGATACGCAGTATTTT.

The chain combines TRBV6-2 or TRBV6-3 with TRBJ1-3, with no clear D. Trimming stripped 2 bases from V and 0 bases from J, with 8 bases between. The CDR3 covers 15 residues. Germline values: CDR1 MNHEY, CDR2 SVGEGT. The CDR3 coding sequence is TGTGCCAGCAGTTACGGCGGGGTCTCTGGAAACACCATATATTTT. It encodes CASSYGGVSGNTIYF.

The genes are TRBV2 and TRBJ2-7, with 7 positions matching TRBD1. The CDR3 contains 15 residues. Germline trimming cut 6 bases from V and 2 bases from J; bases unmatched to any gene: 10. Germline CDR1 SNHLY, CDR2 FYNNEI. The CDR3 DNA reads TGTGCCAGCAGCACAGGGGCAGTGACTGCCTACGAGCAGTACTTC. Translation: CASSTGAVTAYEQYF.

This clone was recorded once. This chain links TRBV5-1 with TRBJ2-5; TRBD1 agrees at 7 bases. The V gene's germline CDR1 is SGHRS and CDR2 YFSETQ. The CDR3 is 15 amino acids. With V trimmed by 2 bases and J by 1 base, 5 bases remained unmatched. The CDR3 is CASSFLTGSQETQYF. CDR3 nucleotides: TGCGCCAGCAGCTTCTTGACAGGGTCCCAAGAGACCCAGTACTTC.

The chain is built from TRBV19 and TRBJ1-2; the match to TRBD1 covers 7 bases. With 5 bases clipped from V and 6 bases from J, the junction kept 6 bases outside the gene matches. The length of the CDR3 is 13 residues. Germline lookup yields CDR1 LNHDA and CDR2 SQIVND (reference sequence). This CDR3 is CASSPQQGHGYTF. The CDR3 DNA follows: TGTGCCAGTAGTCCTCAACAGGGGCATGGCTACACCTTC.

The CDR3 spells CASIEGNTGELFF. The CDR3 nucleotides are TGTGCCAGCATTGAGGGTAACACCGGGGAGCTGTTTTTT. The chain has TRBV6-6 and TRBJ2-2; tentative D call: TRBD2 (5 bases). CDR1 is MNHNY and CDR2 is SVGAGI in the germline V gene (reference sequence). The V and J ends lost 7 bases and 2 bases respectively, with 8 bases between them. The CDR3 spans 13 residues.

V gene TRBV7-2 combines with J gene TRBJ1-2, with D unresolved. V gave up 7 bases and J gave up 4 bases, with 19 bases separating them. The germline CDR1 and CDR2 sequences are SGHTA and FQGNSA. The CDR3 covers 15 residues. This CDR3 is CASKPGVLGLYGYTF. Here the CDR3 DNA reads TGTGCCAGCAAACCTGGTGTCTTAGGACTCTATGGCTACACCTTC.

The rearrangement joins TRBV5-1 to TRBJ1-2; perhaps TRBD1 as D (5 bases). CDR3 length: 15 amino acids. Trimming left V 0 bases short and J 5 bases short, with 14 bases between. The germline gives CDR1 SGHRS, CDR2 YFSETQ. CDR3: CASSLVVGQTYGYTF. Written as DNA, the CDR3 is TGCGCCAGCAGCTTGGTAGTGGGGCAGACTTATGGCTACACCTTC.

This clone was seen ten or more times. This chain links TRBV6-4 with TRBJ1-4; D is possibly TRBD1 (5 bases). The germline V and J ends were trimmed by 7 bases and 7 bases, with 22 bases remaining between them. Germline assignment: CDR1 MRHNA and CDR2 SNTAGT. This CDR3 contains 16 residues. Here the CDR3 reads CASTTWGKGFTEKLFF. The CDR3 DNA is TGTGCCAGCACTACGTGGGGCAAGGGTTTTACTGAAAAACTGTTTTTT.

The CDR3 sequence is CASSPFGPGELFF. CDR3 bases: TGTGCCAGCTCACCGTTCGGTCCCGGGGAGCTGTTTTTT. The chain employs TRBV18 and TRBJ2-2; D unresolved. Deletions cut 3 bases from V and 6 bases from J, with 8 bases between. The germline V gene encodes CDR1 KGHSH and CDR2 LQKENI. The CDR3 loop spans 13 amino acids.

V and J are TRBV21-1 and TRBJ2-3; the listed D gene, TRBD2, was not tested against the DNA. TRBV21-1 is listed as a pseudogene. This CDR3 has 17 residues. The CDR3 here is CASSKGWPSGTTDTQYF. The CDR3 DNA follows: TGTGCCAGCAGCAAAGGGTGGCCCAGCGGGACCACAGATACGCAGTATTTT.

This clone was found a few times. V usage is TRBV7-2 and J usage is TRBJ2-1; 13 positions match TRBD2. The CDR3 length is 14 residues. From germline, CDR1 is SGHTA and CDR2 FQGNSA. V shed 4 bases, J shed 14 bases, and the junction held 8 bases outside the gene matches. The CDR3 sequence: CASSSGLAGVLKFF. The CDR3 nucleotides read TGTGCCAGCAGCTCCGGACTAGCGGGAGTCCTCAAGTTCTTC.

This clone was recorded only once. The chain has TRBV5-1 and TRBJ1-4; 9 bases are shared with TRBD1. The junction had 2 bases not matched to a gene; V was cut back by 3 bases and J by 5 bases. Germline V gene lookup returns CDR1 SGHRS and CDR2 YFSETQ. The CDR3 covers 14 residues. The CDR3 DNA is TGCGCCAGCAGCTCCGGGACAGGGAATGAAAAACTGTTTTTT. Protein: CASSSGTGNEKLFF.

As DNA, the CDR3 is TGTGCCAGCTCACCGGAACAGGACTATGGCTACACCTTC. Residues: CASSPEQDYGYTF. The chain joins TRBV18 to TRBJ1-2; tentatively, D is TRBD1 (5 bases). Trimming took 3 bases from V and 3 from J, leaving 8 bases between them. The CDR3 sequence is 13 residues long. The germline CDR1 and CDR2 sequences are KGHSH and LQKENI.

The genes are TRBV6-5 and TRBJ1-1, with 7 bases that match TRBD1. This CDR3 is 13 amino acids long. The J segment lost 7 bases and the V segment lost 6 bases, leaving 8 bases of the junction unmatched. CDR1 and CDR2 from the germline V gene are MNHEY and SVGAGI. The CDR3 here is CASSRDRLLEAFF. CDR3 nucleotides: TGTGCCAGCAGCCGGGACAGACTCCTTGAAGCTTTCTTT.

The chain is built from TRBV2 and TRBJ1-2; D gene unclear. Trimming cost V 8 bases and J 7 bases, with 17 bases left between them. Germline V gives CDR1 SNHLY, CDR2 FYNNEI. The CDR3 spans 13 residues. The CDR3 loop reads CASGSGSAGGYTF. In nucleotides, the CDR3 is TGTGCCAGCGGAAGTGGTTCGGCGGGTGGCTACACCTTC.

The CDR3 is CASSYWQGREQYF. The CDR3 coding sequence is TGTGCCAGCAGTTACTGGCAGGGTCGCGAGCAGTACTTC. V gene TRBV6-6 combines with J gene TRBJ2-7; tentatively, D is TRBD1 (5 bases). Trimming removed 1 base from V and 6 bases from J, with 10 bases in between. The CDR3 sequence is 13 residues long. Germline CDR1 reads MNHNY; CDR2 reads SVGAGI (reference sequence).